The rows below give T cell receptor beta chains drawn from one sample of a study of vaccination and CD4 T cells after COVID-19. The antigens for these receptors are not known. TCRdb used MiXCR to reprocess the PCR reads, holding one entry per CDR3 protein. Of approximately 12,000 distinct CDR3 sequences listed, about 60% are singletons. This material consisted of CD4+ T cells from blood, cultured in vitro, taken before SARS-CoV-2 vaccination. These receptors all stem from a human donor who had recovered from COVID-19. The CDR3 runs from the conserved cysteine through the conserved F or W. Each record gives: J gene, clone size, V gene, D gene, CDR3 protein, CDR3 DNA. D genes are given only for firm matches. A clone size is listed for some rows: how often the clone was seen (once, few, many), or a class if it is expanded.

j_call: TRBJ2-2
clone_size: medium-sized
v_call: TRBV29-1
d_call: TRBD2
cdr3_aa: CSVGTSTWTGELFF
cdr3_nt: TGCAGCGTTGGGACTAGCACGTGGACCGGGGAGCTGTTTTTT

j_call: TRBJ2-2
clone_size: large
v_call: TRBV6-5
d_call: .
cdr3_aa: CASSYRAGHLPDTGELFF
cdr3_nt: TGTGCCAGCAGTTACCGCGCTGGACACCTCCCGGACACCGGGGAGCTGTTTTTT

j_call: TRBJ1-1
clone_size: .
v_call: TRBV11-2
d_call: .
cdr3_aa: CASSPRLDTEAFF
cdr3_nt: TGTGCCAGCAGCCCGAGGTTGGACACTGAAGCTTTCTTT

j_call: TRBJ2-2
clone_size: few
v_call: TRBV28
d_call: TRBD2
cdr3_aa: CASSLWSLAGGPGELFF
cdr3_nt: TGTGCCAGCAGTTTATGGTCTCTAGCGGGAGGCCCCGGGGAGCTGTTTTTT

j_call: TRBJ2-7
clone_size: .
v_call: TRBV20-1
d_call: .
cdr3_aa: CSATKLVDEQYF
cdr3_nt: TGCAGTGCAACCAAACTAGTTGACGAGCAGTACTTC

j_call: TRBJ2-5
clone_size: .
v_call: TRBV15
d_call: .
cdr3_aa: CATSRDLGELETQYF
cdr3_nt: TGTGCCACCAGCAGAGATTTGGGTGAATTAGAGACCCAGTACTTC

j_call: TRBJ2-7
clone_size: .
v_call: TRBV20-1
d_call: .
cdr3_aa: CSASTPFTIATVSYEQYF
cdr3_nt: TGCAGTGCCTCCACTCCTTTTACAATAGCTACAGTCTCCTACGAGCAGTACTTC

j_call: TRBJ2-5
clone_size: .
v_call: TRBV28
d_call: .
cdr3_aa: CASTSAQETQYF
cdr3_nt: TGTGCCAGCACGTCCGCCCAAGAGACCCAGTACTTC

j_call: TRBJ1-1
clone_size: .
v_call: TRBV2
d_call: .
cdr3_aa: CASSLTENTEAFF
cdr3_nt: TGTGCCAGCAGCCTTACAGAGAACACTGAAGCTTTCTTT

j_call: TRBJ1-2
clone_size: .
v_call: TRBV5-1
d_call: TRBD1
cdr3_aa: CASSLQGSNYGYTF
cdr3_nt: TGCGCCAGCAGCTTACAGGGGTCTAACTATGGCTACACCTTC

j_call: TRBJ1-5
clone_size: .
v_call: TRBV28
d_call: .
cdr3_aa: CASSFMGRRAGQPQHF
cdr3_nt: TGTGCCAGCAGTTTCATGGGCCGAAGAGCGGGCCAGCCCCAGCATTTT

j_call: TRBJ2-3
clone_size: once
v_call: TRBV30
d_call: .
cdr3_aa: CAWRAGMTDTQYF
cdr3_nt: TGTGCCTGGAGGGCAGGGATGACAGATACGCAGTATTTT

j_call: TRBJ1-1
clone_size: .
v_call: TRBV20-1
d_call: TRBD1
cdr3_aa: CSAISGTGTEAFF
cdr3_nt: TGCAGTGCTATTTCCGGGACAGGAACTGAAGCTTTCTTT

j_call: TRBJ2-7
clone_size: .
v_call: TRBV6-1
d_call: TRBD1
cdr3_aa: CASSVLTGGLYEQYF
cdr3_nt: TGTGCCAGCAGTGTTTTGACAGGGGGCCTTTACGAGCAGTACTTC

j_call: TRBJ2-5
clone_size: .
v_call: TRBV7-2
d_call: .
cdr3_aa: CASSPTYTSVETQYF
cdr3_nt: TGTGCCAGCAGCCCTACATACACCTCAGTGGAGACCCAGTACTTC

j_call: TRBJ1-2
clone_size: .
v_call: TRBV7-6
d_call: .
cdr3_aa: CASSPGDYGYTF
cdr3_nt: TGTGCCAGCAGCCCGGGGGACTATGGCTACACCTTC

j_call: TRBJ2-2
clone_size: .
v_call: TRBV20-1
d_call: .
cdr3_aa: CSARNRAAGELFF
cdr3_nt: TGCAGTGCTAGAAACCGGGCTGCCGGGGAGCTGTTTTTT

j_call: TRBJ1-2
clone_size: .
v_call: TRBV28
d_call: .
cdr3_aa: CASSLRAENGYTF
cdr3_nt: TGTGCCAGCAGTTTACGGGCAGAAAATGGCTACACCTTC

j_call: TRBJ1-6
clone_size: once
v_call: TRBV10-3
d_call: .
cdr3_aa: CAISESGGDNSPLHF
cdr3_nt: TGTGCCATCAGTGAGTCAGGGGGAGATAATTCACCCCTCCACTTT

j_call: TRBJ2-4
clone_size: .
v_call: TRBV19
d_call: .
cdr3_aa: CASSPAASQADIQYF
cdr3_nt: TGTGCCAGTTCTCCTGCGGCCTCCCAAGCGGACATTCAGTACTTC

j_call: TRBJ2-1
clone_size: .
v_call: TRBV7-3
d_call: TRBD2
cdr3_aa: CASSLTPGTTNNEQFF
cdr3_nt: TGTGCCAGCAGCTTAACTCCCGGGACTACCAACAATGAGCAGTTCTTC

j_call: TRBJ2-5
clone_size: .
v_call: TRBV20-1
d_call: .
cdr3_aa: CSARGSLQETQYF
cdr3_nt: TGCAGTGCTAGGGGGAGTCTCCAAGAGACCCAGTACTTC

j_call: TRBJ2-2
clone_size: .
v_call: TRBV5-4
d_call: .
cdr3_aa: CASSSYGLPGELFF
cdr3_nt: TGTGCCAGCAGCTCATACGGACTCCCCGGGGAGCTGTTTTTT

j_call: TRBJ2-7
clone_size: .
v_call: TRBV7-2
d_call: TRBD1
cdr3_aa: CASSNCRDRVDEQYF
cdr3_nt: TGTGCCAGCAGCAATTGCCGGGACAGGGTCGACGAGCAGTACTTC